This T cell receptor (beta chain) was identified during a study of post-analysis software for immune sequencing data. The wider study: The study covered relapsing-remitting, secondary progressive and progressive-relapsing courses of multiple sclerosis. Study outcomes and limitations: Five TRBV segments, including TRBV5-6, TRBV5-1 and TRBV20-1, were more frequent in patients than controls.

TCR beta cDNA libraries had unique molecular identifiers. TCRdb reanalysed the PCR reads using MiXCR and keeps one entry per CDR3 protein. The sample includes 250,000 to 300,000 distinct CDR3 sequences, roughly a third of them seen just once. This clonotype has at least ten counts. Antigen: not known. The germline V gene encodes CDR1 DFQATT and CDR2 SNEGSKA (reference sequence). CDR3 length equals 15 residues. V lost 5 bases to trimming and J lost 5 bases, with 19 bases between them. Sequenced sample: blood. The chain carries TRBV20-1 and TRBJ2-1; a possible D gene is TRBD2 (5 bases). The clonotype comes from a girl between 5 and 17 years old with multiple sclerosis. The CDR3 region is CSAQPRSRGHNEQFF. CDR3 in DNA: TGCAGTGCTCAACCCCGAAGTCGCGGGCACAATGAGCAGTTCTTC.